These 14 T cell receptor beta chains originate from one sample sequenced in a study of blood T cells in healthy people across ages. Through a sample-barcoded 5' primer and a J-beta primer mix, a second PCR was run for about 6 to 11 cycles. TCRdb redid the calling of the 5' RACE reads with MiXCR, one entry per CDR3 protein. The table lists about 730,000 distinct CDR3 sequences, more than 40% of them singletons. The sequenced sample consisted of blood. The origin of the receptors is a woman aged 55-69 years in good health.

On this clonotype itself: Mismatch with germline at one junction end may stem from a read error. This chain uses TRBV9 with TRBJ1-1; maybe TRBD1 (5 bases). The CDR3 runs to 15 residues. From germline, CDR1 is SGDLS and CDR2 YYNGEE. The CDR3 DNA follows: TGTGCCAGCAGCGACACAACCGGGGCGAACACTGAAGTTTTCTTT. It yields the protein CASSDTTGANTEVFF.

This clonotype was observed a few times. This chain connects TRBV3-1 to TRBJ2-3, with D maybe TRBD1 (5 bases). With 4 bases removed from V and 3 bases from J, the gap between germline ends came to 11 bases. Germline-derived CDR1 and CDR2 are LGHDT and YNNKEL (reference sequence). The CDR3 spans 14 residues. For the CDR3, the DNA is TGTGCCAGCAGCCCCCCAGGGCAAACAGATACGCAGTATTTT. This codes for CASSPPGQTDTQYF.

The V gene is TRBV27, the J gene TRBJ1-2, with a weak D call TRBD1 (5 bases). This CDR3 comprises 15 residues. Trimming pared 2 bases from V and 1 base from J, leaving 11 bases between. Germline CDR1 MNHEY, CDR2 SMNVEV (reference sequence). CDR3 protein: CASSLSGGVNYGYTF. CDR3 bases: TGTGCCAGCAGTTTAAGCGGAGGGGTTAACTATGGCTACACCTTC.

The table lists this clonotype with a few counts. The genes are TRBV6-5 and TRBJ2-7; possible D gene TRBD1, 6 bases. Germline values: CDR1 MNHEY, CDR2 SVGAGI. With 2 bases removed from V and 3 bases from J, the gap between germline ends came to 11 bases. The CDR3 runs to 14 residues. CDR3 sequence: CASSYGQKNYEQYF. CDR3 sequence (DNA): TGTGCCAGCAGTTACGGACAGAAGAACTACGAGCAGTACTTC.

V is TRBV7-3 and J is TRBJ1-1; TRBD1 matches 8 bases. V lost 5 bases, J lost 1 base, and 3 bases stayed unmatched. Germline V CDR1 and CDR2: SGHTA, FQGTGA. There are 14 residues in the CDR3. The CDR3 bases are TGTGCCAGCAGCCGGGACAGGACGAACACTGAAGCTTTCTTT. Its protein product is CASSRDRTNTEAFF.

This clonotype was seen only a few times. V usage is TRBV7-9 and J usage is TRBJ1-1, with TRBD1 matching over 9 bases. The CDR3 runs to 15 residues. Germline values: CDR1 SEHNR, CDR2 FQNEAQ (reference sequence). V dropped 5 bases and J dropped 0; count of bases not matched to a gene: 4. CDR3 nucleotide sequence: TGTGCCAGCAGCACAGGGACAGGGCTGAACACTGAAGCTTTCTTT. This translates into CASSTGTGLNTEAFF.

The chain carries TRBV4-2 and TRBJ2-5; 9 positions match TRBD2. The trim removed 3 bases at V and 5 bases at J, leaving 13 bases unmatched. Per the germline V gene, CDR1 is LGHNA and CDR2 is YNFKEQ. The length of the CDR3 is 17 residues. As DNA, the CDR3 is TGTGCCAGCAGCCACCCCTGGGCTAGCGGGACTGGTGAGACCCAGTACTTC. It specifies CASSHPWASGTGETQYF.

The sample holds many counts of this clonotype. The chain carries TRBV29-1 and TRBJ1-1; 8 bases match TRBD1. With 7 bases clipped from V and 8 bases from J, the junction kept 9 bases outside the gene matches. The germline CDR1 and CDR2 sequences are SQVTM and ANQGSEA. The CDR3 sequence is 12 residues long. CDR3: CSGNGQGTEAFF. The CDR3 nucleotides are TGCAGCGGAAACGGACAGGGAACCGAAGCTTTCTTT.

Notes on this clonotype: This sequence may be a read error, since a much larger clone differs from it by one base. This sequence joins TRBV7-2 and TRBJ2-5, with 8 bases aligning to TRBD1. Germline V gene sequence: CDR1 SGHTA, CDR2 FQGNSA. This CDR3 spans 16 amino acids. J gave up 11 bases and V 5 bases, and 19 bases lay outside the gene matches. The CDR3 is CASSPHMGQDTGEQYF. For the CDR3, the DNA is TGTGCCAGCAGCCCACACATGGGACAGGATACCGGTGAGCAGTACTTC.

This clonotype was counted between two and nine times. The gene calls are TRBV5-1 and TRBJ2-1; TRBD2 agrees at 10 bases. In germline, CDR1 is SGHRS, CDR2 YFSETQ. The CDR3 is 18 amino acids. V trimming: 0 bases; J trimming: 2 bases; junction bases outside the gene matches: 8. The CDR3 is CASSLAGTSEATYNEQFF. CDR3 sequence (DNA): TGCGCCAGCAGCTTGGCCGGGACTAGCGAGGCAACCTACAATGAGCAGTTCTTC.

This chain joins TRBV28 and TRBJ1-1; TRBD1 is a possible D gene (5 bases). The CDR3 is made up of 15 amino acids. Looked up from germline, CDR1 is MDHEN and CDR2 is SYDVKM. V was cut by 7 bases and J by 5 bases, with 20 bases left in between. This CDR3 reads CASNFGKAGVTEAFF. In DNA, the CDR3 is TGTGCCAGCAATTTCGGTAAGGCGGGGGTTACTGAAGCTTTCTTT. The complete variable domain, with remaining parts taken from reference TRBV28 and TRBJ1-1, reads DVKVTQSSRYLVKRTGEKVFLECVQDMDHENMFWYRQDPGLGLRLIYFSYDVKMKEKGDIPEGYSVSREKKERFSLILESASTNQTSMYLCASNFGKAGVTEAFFGQGTRLTVV.

The rearrangement links TRBV7-9 to TRBJ1-2, with D unclear. The germline V gene has CDR1 SEHNR and CDR2 FQNEAQ (reference sequence). This CDR3 spans 12 amino acids. Trimming removed 3 bases from V and 5 bases from J, with 7 bases in between. This chain's CDR3 is CASSFLDYGYTF. In nucleotides, the CDR3 is TGTGCCAGCAGCTTTTTGGATTATGGCTACACCTTC.

As regards this clonotype: Germline and junction disagree at one end, which may indicate a read error. V usage is TRBV4-3 and J usage is TRBJ2-7, with D possibly being TRBD1 (6 bases). The germline CDR1 and CDR2 sequences are LGHNA and YSLEER. This CDR3 spans 15 amino acids. The CDR3 region is CASSQGRTDGLERYF. CDR3 in DNA: TGCGCCAGCAGCCAAGGCCGGACAGACGGCCTGGAGCGGTACTTC.

The chain is built from TRBV6-5 and TRBJ2-3; TRBD1 might be the D (6 bases). V shed 2 bases and J shed 0 bases, with 9 bases lying between them. This CDR3 has 15 residues. Germline CDR1 reads MNHEY; CDR2 reads SVGAGI. This chain's CDR3 is CASSYGQSSTDTQYF. DNA of the CDR3: TGTGCCAGCAGTTACGGACAGAGTAGCACAGATACGCAGTATTTT.